This T cell receptor (beta chain) was recovered during a study of T cells in Graves' hyperthyroidism and ophthalmopathy. Study-level findings and limits: Most expanded thyroid clonotypes above 0.001 also appeared in blood. In the analysis, a 13 V-J model separated ophthalmopathy from stable hyperthyroidism.

Germline V gene sequence: CDR1 KGHDR, CDR2 SFDVKD. The V gene lost 1 base and the J gene lost 10 bases, with 16 bases spanning the gap. CDR3 size: 15 residues. This clonotype was seen at least ten times. Its specificity is unknown. Researchers took RNA transcripts and amplified the TCR beta CDR3 regions from them. Carried out on the TCR CDR3, a first-round RT-PCR used the HTBI primer set. One entry per CDR3 protein, called by TCRdb with MiXCR from the multiplex PCR reads. Here the sample spans over 450,000 distinct CDR3 sequences, 14% being singletons. The material sequenced was blood. This clonotype originated in a woman aged 18-35 years with Graves' hyperthyroidism. J is TRBJ2-1 and V is TRBV24-1; D is unresolved. The CDR3 reads CATSDFGAVRGEQFF. CDR3 nucleotides: TGTGCCACCAGTGATTTTGGCGCTGTGCGTGGGGAGCAGTTCTTC.